This entry is about one T cell receptor beta chain. Its antigen remains unidentified. The TCR beta cDNA libraries contained unique molecular identifiers. Hundreds of thousands of cDNA molecules came from around 0.96 to 9.9 million T cells. TCRdb redid the calling of the PCR reads with MiXCR, one entry per CDR3 protein. The repertoire has hundreds of thousands of distinct CDR3 sequences, roughly 27% of them found once; the top ten carry under 0.7%. These data come from a study of post-analysis software for immune sequencing data. The study's findings and limits: Controls had significantly higher normalized Chao1 diversity than multiple sclerosis patients. By F measure, samples from a shared preparation batch strongly co-clustered.

The source material was blood. The sequence came from a girl aged 10-17 years with multiple sclerosis.

The CDR3 sequence: CASSDLSGGGPPGTQYF. The DNA for the CDR3 is TGTGCCAGCAGTGACTTATCTGGTGGGGGTCCCCCGGGGACCCAGTACTTC. The chain couples TRBV6-6 to TRBJ2-7, with D perhaps matching TRBD1 or TRBD2 (5 bases each). The end of the DNA fits TRBJ2-5 better, so the J call may be wrong. The CDR3 has 17 residues. Germline V gives CDR1 MNHNY, CDR2 SVGAGI (reference sequence).